A single sample gave rise to the 22 T cell receptor beta chains below, sequenced in a study of cytomegalovirus exposure and HLA in healthy donors. The PCR made use of 60 Vbeta and 13 Jbeta primers. Measured with immunoSEQ multiplex PCR; TCRdb has only the in-frame clones, and not every one. The sample yields around 92,000 clones, about 80% seen once. The sample consisted of PBMCs. The receptors here all came from a female donor in good health and CMV-seropositive.

V gene TRBV20-1 combines with J gene TRBJ2-1; possibly TRBD2 for D (5 bases). V was clipped by 0 bases and J by 12 bases, with 6 bases between them. Germline loops: CDR1 DFQATT, CDR2 SNEGSKA (reference sequence). The CDR3 spans 10 residues. CDR3: CSAREDWQFF. The CDR3 coding sequence is TGCAGTGCTAGAGAGGACTGGCAGTTCTTC.

This chain joins TRBV6-5 and TRBJ2-7, with 9 bases identical to TRBD2. With V trimmed by 8 bases and J by 3 bases, 11 bases remained unmatched. Germline values: CDR1 MNHEY, CDR2 SVGAGI. The CDR3 totals 15 residues. This chain's CDR3 is CASRPASGIFYEQYF. The CDR3 DNA reads as TGTGCCAGCCGGCCCGCTAGCGGGATATTCTACGAGCAGTACTTC.

V gene TRBV28 combines with J gene TRBJ1-1, with TRBD1 matching 9 bases. The CDR3 has 14 residues. Trimming at V came to 6 bases and at J to 3 bases, leaving 5 bases not matched to a gene. In germline, CDR1 is MDHEN, CDR2 SYDVKM. CDR3: CASRVDRGDTEAFF. In DNA form, the CDR3 reads TGTGCCAGCAGGGTAGACAGGGGGGACACTGAAGCTTTCTTT. The full variable domain, in which reference TRBV28 and TRBJ1-1 provide the parts outside the CDR3, is DVKVTQSSRYLVKRTGEKVFLECVQDMDHENMFWYRQDPGLGLRLIYFSYDVKMKEKGDIPEGYSVSREKKERFSLILESASTNQTSMYLCASRVDRGDTEAFFGQGTRLTVV.

J is TRBJ1-2 and V is TRBV13; D is unresolved. V lost 0 bases and J 3 bases, leaving 8 bases between the germline ends. The length of the CDR3 is 14 residues. Germline loops: CDR1 PRHDT, CDR2 FYEKMQ (reference sequence). DNA for the CDR3: TGTGCCAGCAGCTTAGGACAGACGGACTATGGCTACACCTTC. It encodes CASSLGQTDYGYTF.

The chain couples TRBV2 to TRBJ1-4; D possibly corresponds to TRBD1 (5 bases). This CDR3 is 15 amino acids long. Deletions cut 2 bases from V and 7 bases from J, with 14 bases between. The germline V gene has CDR1 SNHLY and CDR2 FYNNEI. The CDR3 nucleotides read TGTGCCAGCAGTGAAACGAGGGGAGGAGGTGAAAAACTGTTTTTT. Translating it yields CASSETRGGGEKLFF.

This clone occurred a few times. The rearrangement uses TRBV2 and TRBJ1-5; 7 positions match TRBD1. The CDR3 contains 16 residues. J gave up 4 bases and V 2 bases, and 8 bases lay outside the gene matches. Germline values: CDR1 SNHLY, CDR2 FYNNEI. CDR3 nucleotides: TGTGCCAGCAGTGAATTGGAGGGGGCGAAGAATCAGCCCCAGCATTTT. Protein: CASSELEGAKNQPQHF.

This chain joins TRBV15 and TRBJ1-6; 8 bases align to TRBD1. The germline V gene encodes CDR1 LNHNV and CDR2 YYDKDF (reference sequence). This CDR3 has 14 residues. The trim removed 1 base at V and 7 bases at J, leaving 0 bases unmatched. The CDR3 nucleotides read TGTGCCACCAGCAGAGGACAGGGGAATTCACCCCTCCACTTT. Protein product: CATSRGQGNSPLHF.

The chain recombines TRBV7-8 with TRBJ1-1, with TRBD1 matching 11 bases. The CDR3 has 17 amino acids. The V segment lost 0 bases and the J segment 5 bases; nucleotides outside the gene matches: 8. Germline V gene lookup returns CDR1 SGHVS and CDR2 FQNEAQ. This CDR3 reads CASSLAGKDRGHTEAFF. The DNA for the CDR3 is TGTGCCAGCAGCTTAGCCGGGAAGGACAGGGGGCATACTGAAGCTTTCTTT.

The chain recombines TRBV9 with TRBJ2-5; 14 nucleotides match TRBD2. CDR3 length equals 17 residues. The germline gives CDR1 SGDLS, CDR2 YYNGEE. J lost 3 bases, V lost 3 bases, and 7 bases had no gene match. In DNA, the CDR3 is TGTGCCAGCAGCGCCCGACTAGCGGGAGGGCCTGAAGAGACCCAGTACTTC. This translates into CASSARLAGGPEETQYF.

The J gene is TRBJ1-1, the V gene TRBV4-2; a weak D match, TRBD1 (5 bases). CDR1 LGHNA and CDR2 YNFKEQ come from the germline V gene. The CDR3 covers 19 residues. With 0 bases removed from V and 1 base from J, the gap between germline ends came to 21 bases. The CDR3 spells CASSQDRWGLGRGNTEAFF. CDR3 nucleotides: TGTGCCAGCAGCCAAGATCGGTGGGGTCTTGGAAGGGGGAACACTGAAGCTTTCTTT.

Turning to this clone: Compared with germline, one end of the junction differs, possibly owing to a read error. The chain couples TRBV27 to TRBJ2-7, with D possibly being TRBD1 (7 bases). Germline V gene sequence: CDR1 MNHEY, CDR2 SMNVEV (reference sequence). This CDR3 contains 14 residues. The CDR3, as DNA: TGTGCCAGCAGTTCAACAGGGGTAACCCGGGGGTTGGACTTC. Translating it yields CASSSTGVTRGLDF.

V gene TRBV6-1 combines with J gene TRBJ1-1; no clear D. Germline CDR1 reads MNHNS; CDR2 reads SASEGT. The CDR3 is 14 amino acids. The V end lost 6 bases, the J end lost 1 base, and 12 bases lay between the germline ends. The CDR3 reads CASSPARENTEAFF. Here the CDR3 DNA reads TGTGCCAGCAGCCCGGCTCGGGAGAACACTGAAGCTTTCTTT.

The V and J genes are TRBV30 and TRBJ1-2, with a tentative D call TRBD1 (5 bases). Trimming left V 5 bases short and J 8 bases short, with 12 bases between. The CDR3 totals 11 residues. Germline CDR1 reads GTSNPN; CDR2 reads SVGIG (reference sequence). CDR3 sequence reads: CAWSPGLGYTF. The CDR3 DNA follows: TGTGCCTGGTCCCCAGGGCTCGGCTACACCTTC.

This clone was detected only once. This chain uses TRBV10-3 with TRBJ1-2, with no clear D. The CDR3 has 14 amino acids. Trimming left V 3 bases short and J 3 bases short, with 11 bases between. Germline CDR1 and CDR2: ENHRY and SYGVKD. Here the CDR3 reads CAISDAGMDYGYTF. In DNA form, the CDR3 reads TGTGCCATCAGTGACGCAGGAATGGACTATGGCTACACCTTC.

The rearrangement joins TRBV7-7 to TRBJ1-2; a weak D match, TRBD1 (5 bases). Trimming left V 3 bases short and J 4 bases short, with 21 bases between. The CDR3 sequence is 17 residues long. CDR1 and CDR2 from the germline V gene are SSHAT and FNYEAQ (reference sequence). CDR3 residues: CASSLGGIRDRGYGYTF. The CDR3 bases are TGTGCCAGCAGCTTGGGAGGGATTCGGGACCGGGGCTATGGCTACACCTTC. Full variable domain (rest looked up from reference TRBV7-7 and TRBJ1-2): GAGVSQSPRYKVTKRGQDVTLRCDPISSHATLYWYQQALGQGPEFLTYFNYEAQPDKSGLPSDRFSAERPEGSISTLTIQRTEQRDSAMYRCASSLGGIRDRGYGYTFGSGTRLTVV.

V usage is TRBV5-1 and J usage is TRBJ2-7; 7 bases line up with TRBD2. Per the germline V gene, CDR1 is SGHRS and CDR2 is YFSETQ. Trimming cost V 4 bases and J 6 bases; bases outside gene matches: 4. The CDR3 has 12 residues. The CDR3, as DNA: TGCGCCAGCAGCCTCAGGGAGGGCGAGCAGTACTTC. Residues: CASSLREGEQYF.

This chain connects TRBV10-3 to TRBJ1-1, with 9 bases that match TRBD1. Germline CDR1 ENHRY, CDR2 SYGVKD. Trimming cost V 4 bases and J 1 base; bases outside gene matches: 10. The CDR3 consists of 17 residues. In DNA, the CDR3 is TGTGCCATCAGTGGCTTTCTTACAGGGGGCCCGAACACTGAAGCTTTCTTT. It is translated as CAISGFLTGGPNTEAFF.

The chain uses TRBV29-1 and TRBJ2-3; the match to TRBD1 covers 7 bases. Germline V gene sequence: CDR1 SQVTM, CDR2 ANQGSEA. V shed 1 base, J shed 1 base, and the junction held 5 bases outside the gene matches. The CDR3 sequence is 15 residues long. CDR3 loop: CSVEAGQGGTDTQYF. CDR3 nucleotide sequence: TGCAGCGTTGAAGCCGGGCAGGGGGGCACAGATACGCAGTATTTT.

The chain is built from TRBV27 and TRBJ2-1; D is ambiguous. Per the germline V gene, CDR1 is MNHEY and CDR2 is SMNVEV (reference sequence). The ends were cut back, 6 bases at V and 0 bases at J, with 15 bases in the middle. The CDR3 consists of 16 residues. The CDR3, as DNA: TGTGCCAGCAGCCTCGCGACTGGCAGCTCCTACAATGAGCAGTTCTTC. Protein: CASSLATGSSYNEQFF.

This CDR3 reads CASSREESSYNEQFF. CDR3 bases: TGTGCCAGCAGTCGAGAAGAAAGCTCCTACAATGAGCAGTTCTTC. The genes are TRBV2 and TRBJ2-1, with D unclear. Germline CDR1 is SNHLY and CDR2 is FYNNEI. Trimming cost V 5 bases and J 0 bases, with 11 bases left between them. This CDR3 is built from 15 residues. The complete variable domain, with remaining parts taken from reference TRBV2 and TRBJ2-1, reads EPEVTQTPSHQVTQMGQEVILRCVPISNHLYFYWYRQILGQKVEFLVSFYNNEISEKSEIFDDQFSVERPDGSNFTLKIRSTKLEDSAMYFCASSREESSYNEQFFGPGTRLTVL.

This clone was observed a single time. This rearrangement joins TRBV7-9 to TRBJ2-3; D gene uncertain. Germline CDR1 is SEHNR and CDR2 is FQNEAQ (reference sequence). V lost 8 bases and J lost 0, with 12 bases in between. The length of the CDR3 is 14 residues. CDR3 in DNA: TGTGCCAGCGGGTCGGCAGGAAGCACAGATACGCAGTATTTT. Amino acids: CASGSAGSTDTQYF.

V usage is TRBV15 and J usage is TRBJ2-7, with D tentatively TRBD2 (7 bases). This CDR3 spans 14 amino acids. Between the trimmed V and J ends, which lost 3 bases and 5 bases, there was a span of 14 bases. Germline CDR1 LNHNV, CDR2 YYDKDF (reference sequence). The CDR3 reads CATSRRGLMDEQYF. Here the CDR3 DNA reads TGTGCCACCAGCAGGCGGGGGCTAATGGACGAGCAGTACTTC.